Each of the 32 T cell receptor beta chains below was sequenced from the same sample in a study of OX40 agonist ivuxolimab in advanced cancers. Library preparation used the immunoSEQ multiplex PCR assay. TCRdb's version of the immuneACCESS table is confined to in-frame rearrangements and falls short of the full clone set. An unresolved V gene accounts for under half of the shortfall where checked; the remainder is of unknown origin. In all, the sample holds more than 100,000 clones, and around 93% of those were seen once. The ten top clones hold approximately 0.99% of the sample. Sequencing used CD4+ or CD8+ T cells sorted from blood, obtained in a trial of the OX40 agonist ivuxolimab. These receptors were obtained from an adult with an advanced solid tumor such as melanoma, head and neck, liver or kidney cancer.

As DNA, the CDR3 is TGTGCCAGCAGCTTAGGAGTAGGGAGCAATCAGCCCCAGCATTTT. This sequence encodes CASSLGVGSNQPQHF. J is TRBJ1-5 and V is TRBV7-9; D uncertain. Trimming removed 1 base at V and 1 base at J, with 8 bases between. In germline, CDR1 is SEHNR, CDR2 FQNEAQ (reference sequence). The CDR3 length is 15 residues.

J is TRBJ1-1 and V is TRBV20-1, with a tentative D call TRBD1 (5 bases). V lost 6 bases, J lost 7 bases, and 9 bases lay in between. The CDR3 is 10 residues long. Germline V CDR1 and CDR2: DFQATT, SNEGSKA (reference sequence). The CDR3: CSATDSEAFF. The CDR3 nucleotides are TGCAGTGCGACAGACAGTGAAGCTTTCTTT.

This chain joins TRBV6-4 and TRBJ2-4, with 8 bases fitting TRBD1. With 4 bases clipped from V and 8 bases from J, the junction kept 4 bases outside the gene matches. Germline assignment: CDR1 MRHNA and CDR2 SNTAGT. The CDR3 runs 13 residues. CDR3 protein: CASSGHRGDIQYF. The CDR3, as DNA: TGTGCCAGCAGTGGCCACAGGGGGGACATTCAGTACTTC.

The V call is TRBV6-6, the J call TRBJ1-1; no reliable D call. The V end lost 7 bases, the J end lost 1 base, and 4 bases lay between the germline ends. This CDR3 is 11 amino acids long. Germline CDR1 is MNHNY and CDR2 is SVGAGI (reference sequence). The CDR3 loop reads CASTGNTEAFF. CDR3 nucleotide sequence: TGTGCCAGCACAGGGAACACTGAAGCTTTCTTT.

This chain uses TRBV5-1 with TRBJ1-1; unclear D gene. Germline assignment: CDR1 SGHRS and CDR2 YFSETQ. This CDR3 comprises 14 residues. The germline V and J ends were trimmed by 1 base and 1 base, with 8 bases remaining between them. CDR3 protein: CASSLQRPNTEAFF. In DNA, the CDR3 is TGCGCCAGCAGCTTGCAGAGACCGAACACTGAAGCTTTCTTT.

This clone was found a few times. This sequence joins TRBV5-1 and TRBJ1-1; D remains unclear. CDR1 SGHRS and CDR2 YFSETQ come from the germline V gene. Between the trimmed V and J ends, which lost 4 bases and 0 bases, there was a span of 13 bases. The CDR3 is 15 amino acids. CDR3 sequence reads: CASSTGSQLNTEAFF. CDR3 bases: TGCGCCAGCAGCACTGGGAGCCAGCTGAACACTGAAGCTTTCTTT.

This CDR3 reads CASSPGGGNYGYTF. CDR3 in DNA: TGTGCCAGCAGCCCCGGGGGGGGTAACTATGGCTACACCTTC. The J gene is TRBJ1-2, the V gene TRBV7-2; perhaps TRBD1 as D (5 bases). The ends were cut back, 5 bases at V and 1 base at J, with 11 bases in the middle. The germline CDR1 and CDR2 sequences are SGHTA and FQGNSA. The CDR3 is made up of 14 amino acids.

V usage is TRBV2 and J usage is TRBJ2-2; perhaps TRBD1 as D (5 bases). Looked up from germline, CDR1 is SNHLY and CDR2 is FYNNEI. The CDR3 loop spans 14 amino acids. V lost 7 bases and J lost 6, with 15 bases in between. In DNA form, the CDR3 reads TGTGCCAGCAACGAGGCAGGGTGGTCCGGGGAGCTGTTTTTT. Its protein is CASNEAGWSGELFF.

V is TRBV7-2 and J is TRBJ1-4; TRBD1 matches 10 bases. V dropped 3 bases and J dropped 8; count of bases not matched to a gene: 12. This CDR3 region has 17 residues. The germline gives CDR1 SGHTA, CDR2 FQGNSA. The CDR3 sequence is CASSLVPGQGRWEKLFF. The CDR3 DNA is TGTGCCAGCAGCTTGGTCCCGGGACAGGGGAGGTGGGAAAAACTGTTTTTT.

The J gene is TRBJ1-1, the V gene TRBV7-2; D ambiguous. Germline CDR1 is SGHTA and CDR2 is FQGNSA. This CDR3 is 13 amino acids long. V dropped 1 base and J dropped 7 bases, with 10 bases sitting between them. The CDR3, as DNA: TGTGCCAGCAGCTTAGAGTCGCGGGGTGAAGCTTTCTTT. Residues: CASSLESRGEAFF.

This chain links TRBV7-8 with TRBJ2-2; the D is unclear. The CDR3 is made up of 13 amino acids. V was pared by 8 bases and J by 1 base, with 8 bases between. Germline V lookup: CDR1 SGHVS, CDR2 FQNEAQ. The CDR3 here is CASRPRNTGELFF. The CDR3, as DNA: TGTGCCAGCCGCCCTCGGAACACCGGGGAGCTGTTTTTT.

The rearrangement joins TRBV5-4 to TRBJ2-1; perhaps TRBD2 as D (6 bases). The CDR3 has 17 amino acids. V was pared by 5 bases and J by 8 bases, with 26 bases between. In germline, CDR1 is SGHNT, CDR2 YYREEE (reference sequence). The CDR3 protein is CASRGGPGTERSDEQFF. The DNA for the CDR3 is TGTGCCAGCAGGGGGGGACCAGGGACCGAAAGAAGCGATGAGCAGTTCTTC.

The chain combines TRBV11-3 with TRBJ2-1; weak D call: TRBD1 (6 bases). CDR1 SGHNT and CDR2 YENEEA come from the germline V gene. V lost 1 base, J lost 2 bases, and 12 bases lay in between. The CDR3 extends over 16 amino acids. CDR3 protein: CASSLGSGATYNEQFF. As DNA, the CDR3 is TGTGCCAGCAGCTTAGGGTCAGGGGCTACCTACAATGAGCAGTTCTTC.

The rearrangement joins TRBV28 to TRBJ1-2, with TRBD1 matching over 8 bases. The CDR3 totals 14 residues. The V gene end was trimmed by 6 bases and the J gene end by 5 bases; junction bases not matched to a gene: 8. Germline CDR1 reads MDHEN; CDR2 reads SYDVKM. CDR3 DNA: TGTGCCAGCAGGCTGACAGGGGAAACTTATGGCTACACCTTC. Protein sequence: CASRLTGETYGYTF.

The chain combines TRBV7-9 with TRBJ1-3, with D possibly TRBD1 on 6 matching bases. V lost 4 bases, J lost 4 bases, and 20 bases lay in between. In germline, CDR1 is SEHNR, CDR2 FQNEAQ (reference sequence). The CDR3 consists of 17 residues. The CDR3 sequence is CASSYPQGTVSGNTIYF. In DNA, the CDR3 is TGTGCCAGCAGCTACCCCCAGGGGACGGTCTCGGGAAACACCATATATTTT.

This clone showed up just once. The rearrangement uses TRBV9 and TRBJ2-3; 7 positions agree with TRBD1. J was trimmed by 6 bases and V by 2 bases; bases with no gene match: 15. Germline CDR1 SGDLS, CDR2 YYNGEE. The CDR3 runs 17 residues. The CDR3 sequence: CASSVRGLASQMDTQYF. CDR3 sequence (DNA): TGTGCCAGCAGCGTGAGGGGGCTAGCTTCTCAGATGGATACGCAGTATTTT.

This chain joins TRBV6-5 and TRBJ1-3; D gene ambiguous. Trimming stripped 8 bases from V and 4 bases from J, with 9 bases between. The CDR3 sequence is 12 residues long. Germline lookup yields CDR1 MNHEY and CDR2 SVGAGI. The CDR3 region has the DNA TGTGCCAGCCGAAGCCCCGGAAACACCATATATTTT. This codes for CASRSPGNTIYF.

V usage is TRBV4-1 and J usage is TRBJ1-1; D is unclear. The V gene's germline CDR1 is MGHRA and CDR2 YSYEKL. V was trimmed by 0 bases and J by 1 base, leaving 9 bases between them. The CDR3 has 15 amino acids. The CDR3 here is CASSQEPQPNTEAFF. The DNA for the CDR3 is TGCGCCAGCAGCCAAGAGCCCCAGCCGAACACTGAAGCTTTCTTT.

J is TRBJ2-7 and V is TRBV5-6; TRBD1 is a possible D gene (6 bases). This CDR3 region has 14 residues. Trimming pared 7 bases from V and 6 bases from J, leaving 20 bases between. Germline lookup yields CDR1 SGHDT and CDR2 YYEEEE. The chain's CDR3 is CASHRVRVSSEQYF. The CDR3 DNA reads TGTGCCAGCCACAGGGTCAGGGTGTCATCCGAGCAGTACTTC. The entire variable domain, with the rest obtained from reference TRBV5-6 and TRBJ2-7, is as follows: DAGVTQSPTHLIKTRGQQVTLRCSPKSGHDTVSWYQQALGQGPQFIFQYYEEEERQRGNFPDRFSGHQFPNYSSELNVNALLLGDSALYLCASHRVRVSSEQYFGPGTRLTVT.

V gene TRBV18 combines with J gene TRBJ2-7; TRBD1 matches 9 bases. V shed 4 bases, J shed 2 bases, and the junction held 6 bases outside the gene matches. The CDR3 contains 15 residues. Germline V gene sequence: CDR1 KGHSH, CDR2 LQKENI. The CDR3 DNA sequence: TGTGCCAGCTCACTCGACCGGGACAGGGCCTACGAGCAGTACTTC. This sequence encodes CASSLDRDRAYEQYF.

V usage is TRBV2 and J usage is TRBJ2-1; no clear D. V lost 2 bases and J 8 bases, leaving 4 bases between the germline ends. CDR1 and CDR2 from the germline V gene are SNHLY and FYNNEI. There are 11 residues in the CDR3. CDR3 sequence: CASSEKYEQFF. The CDR3, as DNA: TGTGCCAGCAGTGAAAAGTATGAGCAGTTCTTC. The full variable domain, in which reference TRBV2 and TRBJ2-1 provide the parts outside the CDR3, is EPEVTQTPSHQVTQMGQEVILRCVPISNHLYFYWYRQILGQKVEFLVSFYNNEISEKSEIFDDQFSVERPDGSNFTLKIRSTKLEDSAMYFCASSEKYEQFFGPGTRLTVL.

The chain links TRBV7-9 to TRBJ2-6; D not resolved. There are 18 residues in the CDR3. V lost 5 bases and J lost 0, with 17 bases in between. The germline gives CDR1 SEHNR, CDR2 FQNEAQ (reference sequence). DNA for the CDR3: TGTGCCAGCAGCACCCGGACGTGGATCGTCTCTGGGGCCAACGTCCTGACTTTC. Translated, it gives CASSTRTWIVSGANVLTF. The full variable domain, in which reference TRBV7-9 and TRBJ2-6 provide the parts outside the CDR3, is DTGVSQNPRHKITKRGQNVTFRCDPISEHNRLYWYRQTLGQGPEFLTYFQNEAQLEKSRLLSDRFSAERPKGSFSTLEIQRTEQGDSAMYLCASSTRTWIVSGANVLTFGAGSRLTVL.

This chain uses TRBV6-1 with TRBJ2-5; 9 nucleotides line up with TRBD2. The V and J ends lost 0 bases and 4 bases, in that order; junction bases with no gene match: 9. The V gene's germline CDR1 is MNHNS and CDR2 SASEGT. The length of the CDR3 is 17 residues. CDR3 sequence (DNA): TGTGCCAGCAGTGAAGCTGGCGGGGGGGCCCCGGGAGAGACCCAGTACTTC. This sequence encodes CASSEAGGGAPGETQYF.

Here the CDR3 DNA reads TGCGCCAGCAGCGCGGGGACCCCAACTAATGAAAAACTGTTTTTT. Its translation is CASSAGTPTNEKLFF. The chain carries TRBV5-1 and TRBJ1-4; D is perhaps TRBD1 (5 bases). The CDR3 totals 15 residues. Germline V lookup: CDR1 SGHRS, CDR2 YFSETQ. Trimming took 4 bases from V and 0 from J, leaving 10 bases between them.

V usage is TRBV5-1 and J usage is TRBJ1-6, with a weak D call TRBD1 (6 bases). Between the trimmed V and J ends, which lost 5 bases and 5 bases, there was a span of 11 bases. The CDR3 length is 14 residues. Germline values: CDR1 SGHRS, CDR2 YFSETQ. The CDR3 sequence is CASSDQGHNSPLHF. CDR3 sequence (DNA): TGCGCCAGCAGTGATCAGGGGCATAATTCACCCCTCCACTTT.

CDR3 loop: CASSYSRNRNYGYTF. Here the CDR3 DNA reads TGTGCCAGCAGTTACTCGAGGAACAGAAACTATGGCTACACCTTC. This sequence joins TRBV6-5 and TRBJ1-2; D gene ambiguous. With 0 bases removed from V and 2 bases from J, the gap between germline ends came to 10 bases. The CDR3 sequence is 15 residues long. Germline values: CDR1 MNHEY, CDR2 SVGAGI.

As to this clone: The junction shows a germline mismatch at one end, possibly a read error. The CDR3 DNA sequence: TGTGCCAGCAGTTACTCAGGAACATTCTTGAATTCACCCCTCCACTTT. Residues: CASSYSGTFLNSPLHF. The V and J genes are TRBV6-4 and TRBJ1-6; D is unclear. The CDR3 is 16 residues long. Germline values: CDR1 MRHNA, CDR2 SNTAGT.

The rearrangement joins TRBV7-9 to TRBJ2-5; 13 bases map to TRBD2. This CDR3 region has 16 residues. With 5 bases clipped from V and 1 base from J, the junction kept 4 bases outside the gene matches. From germline, CDR1 is SEHNR and CDR2 FQNEAQ (reference sequence). The CDR3 is CASSVGLAGAQETQYF. The CDR3 DNA follows: TGTGCCAGCAGCGTCGGACTAGCGGGGGCCCAAGAGACCCAGTACTTC.

The rearrangement uses TRBV5-1 and TRBJ2-3; D is unclear. Germline lookup yields CDR1 SGHRS and CDR2 YFSETQ. The V and J ends lost 1 base and 1 base respectively, with 10 bases between them. The CDR3 consists of 15 residues. The CDR3 here is CASSLIGLGTDTQYF. The CDR3 DNA follows: TGCGCCAGCAGCTTGATCGGCCTGGGCACAGATACGCAGTATTTT.

This chain links TRBV19 with TRBJ1-5; 7 bases fit TRBD1. The CDR3 runs to 15 residues. CDR1 is LNHDA, CDR2 SQIVND, per germline (reference sequence). The V gene end was trimmed by 5 bases and the J gene end by 0 bases; junction bases not matched to a gene: 4. The DNA for the CDR3 is TGTGCCAGTAGTGGGGGACAGATTAGCAATCAGCCCCAGCATTTT. It codes for CASSGGQISNQPQHF.

This rearrangement joins TRBV21-1 to TRBJ2-1; the table's D call TRBD1 went unverified against the DNA. TRBV21-1 is labeled a pseudogene. This CDR3 has 14 residues. CDR3 nucleotide sequence: TGTGCCAGCAGCAAATCGGCAGGTAATGATGAGCAGTTCTTC. Translating gives CASSKSAGNDEQFF.

This clone was found once. The chain combines TRBV7-2 with TRBJ1-1; D call uncertain. The CDR3 runs to 14 residues. V was trimmed by 5 bases and J by 1 base, leaving 11 bases between them. From germline, CDR1 is SGHTA and CDR2 FQGNSA. The CDR3 loop is CASSPPGGNTEAFF. The CDR3, as DNA: TGTGCCAGCAGCCCTCCAGGAGGGAACACTGAAGCTTTCTTT.